Listed below are T cell receptor beta chains from one sample, sequenced in a study of blood T cell repertoires in COVID-19. TCRdb keeps only in-frame clones here, not all; method: immunoSEQ multiplex PCR. The data contain around 280,000 clones, around 88% of them singletons. The sequencing sample was made of PBMCs or T cells enriched from blood (not recorded which). The receptors come from a woman in her thirties or forties who had recovered from COVID-19. Both conserved end residues are part of each CDR3. Fields, in order: D gene, J gene, V gene, clone size, CDR3 protein, CDR3 DNA. The D gene is left open where the match is weak. Clone size appears in some rows only: once, few, many, or a class for an expanded clone.

D: TRBD2; J: TRBJ2-5; V: TRBV15; size: NA; CDR3: CATSRAGLARETQYF; DNA: TGTGCCACCAGCAGAGCGGGACTAGCGAGAGAGACCCAGTACTTC
D: TRBD1; J: TRBJ2-7; V: TRBV7-2; size: NA; CDR3: CASSPRTGQNYEQYF; DNA: TGTGCCAGCAGCCCCCGGACAGGCCAGAATTACGAGCAGTACTTC
D: TRBD1; J: TRBJ1-1; V: TRBV6-5; size: NA; CDR3: CASSYGQGTAEAFF; DNA: TGTGCCAGCAGTTACGGACAGGGGACAGCTGAAGCTTTCTTT
D: NA; J: TRBJ1-3; V: TRBV5-6; size: NA; CDR3: CASSLFVGRVGNTIYF; DNA: TGTGCCAGCAGCTTGTTTGTGGGCAGGGTTGGAAACACCATATATTTT
D: TRBD2; J: TRBJ2-2; V: TRBV2; size: NA; CDR3: CASTPGTRRNTGELFF; DNA: TGTGCCAGCACCCCCGGGACTAGAAGGAACACCGGGGAGCTGTTTTTT
D: NA; J: TRBJ1-5; V: TRBV7-9; size: NA; CDR3: CASSPGSGGQPQHF; DNA: TGTGCCAGCAGTCCGGGGTCCGGGGGTCAGCCCCAGCATTTT
D: TRBD1; J: TRBJ2-2; V: TRBV6-5; size: NA; CDR3: CASRDRAGTGELFF; DNA: TGTGCCAGCAGGGACAGGGCCGGAACCGGGGAGCTGTTTTTT
D: TRBD2; J: TRBJ2-3; V: TRBV10-2; size: NA; CDR3: CASRGLASADTQYF; DNA: TGCGCCAGCCGAGGACTAGCGTCCGCAGATACGCAGTATTTT
D: NA; J: TRBJ2-2; V: TRBV4-3; size: NA; CDR3: CASSPRAAGPNTGELFF; DNA: TGCGCCAGCAGCCCCCGGGCGGCGGGACCCAACACCGGGGAGCTGTTTTTT
D: NA; J: TRBJ2-3; V: TRBV28; size: NA; CDR3: CASSLTLAASTDTQYF; DNA: TGTGCCAGCAGTTTAACGCTAGCAGCCAGCACAGATACGCAGTATTTT
D: TRBD1; J: TRBJ2-4; V: TRBV19; size: NA; CDR3: CASSPSTGGAKNIQYF; DNA: TGTGCCAGTAGTCCGTCGACAGGGGGAGCCAAAAACATTCAGTACTTC
D: NA; J: TRBJ1-1; V: TRBV28; size: NA; CDR3: CASTGFTEAFF; DNA: TGTGCCAGTACAGGATTTACTGAAGCTTTCTTT
D: TRBD2; J: TRBJ2-5; V: TRBV4-3; size: NA; CDR3: CASSLTGRAEETQYF; DNA: TGCGCCAGCAGCCTCACGGGGAGGGCAGAAGAGACCCAGTACTTC
D: TRBD2; J: TRBJ2-1; V: TRBV29-1; size: NA; CDR3: CSVGLAEFNEQFF; DNA: TGCAGCGTTGGACTAGCGGAGTTCAATGAGCAGTTCTTC
D: NA; J: TRBJ1-3; V: TRBV14; size: NA; CDR3: CASSQESGSPGNTIYF; DNA: TGTGCCAGCAGCCAAGAGTCAGGATCCCCTGGAAACACCATATATTTT
D: TRBD2; J: TRBJ2-1; V: TRBV7-9; size: once; CDR3: CASSLLGAGGPWEQFF; DNA: TGTGCCAGCAGCTTACTAGGAGCGGGAGGGCCCTGGGAACAGTTCTTC
D: NA; J: TRBJ2-5; V: TRBV11-1; size: few; CDR3: CASSPLGETQYF; DNA: TGTGCCAGCAGCCCTCTCGGGGAGACCCAGTACTTC
D: TRBD2; J: TRBJ2-1; V: TRBV7-9; size: NA; CDR3: CASSLTSGSNEQFF; DNA: TGTGCCAGCAGCTTGACTAGCGGGAGCAATGAGCAGTTCTTC
D: NA; J: TRBJ1-5; V: TRBV3-1/TRBV3-2; size: NA; CDR3: CASSQDMGANQPQHF; DNA: TGTGCCAGCAGCCAAGATATGGGGGCAAATCAGCCCCAGCATTTT
D: NA; J: TRBJ2-1; V: TRBV20-1; size: NA; CDR3: CSANLAREQFF; DNA: TGCAGTGCTAACCTAGCGCGGGAGCAGTTCTTC
D: NA; J: TRBJ2-7; V: TRBV7-7; size: few; CDR3: CASSPYEQYF; DNA: TGTGCTAGCAGCCCTTACGAGCAGTACTTC
D: TRBD2; J: TRBJ2-7; V: TRBV7-3; size: NA; CDR3: CASSLNAAGGNEQYF; DNA: TGTGCCAGCAGCCTCAATGCGGCGGGAGGGAACGAGCAGTACTTC
D: TRBD1; J: TRBJ1-1; V: TRBV29-1; size: NA; CDR3: CSVEDRRTGKTEAFF; DNA: TGCAGCGTTGAAGATCGTAGGACAGGGAAAACTGAAGCTTTCTTT
D: NA; J: TRBJ1-1; V: TRBV27; size: NA; CDR3: CASSSLARYTEAFF; DNA: TGTGCCAGCAGTTCACTAGCACGGTACACTGAAGCTTTCTTT
D: NA; J: TRBJ2-1; V: TRBV5-1; size: NA; CDR3: CASRLRTDNEQFF; DNA: TGCGCCAGCAGACTCCGGACAGACAATGAGCAGTTCTTC
D: NA; J: TRBJ1-5; V: TRBV30; size: NA; CDR3: CAWNWGGLNQPQHF; DNA: TGTGCCTGGAACTGGGGGGGTCTCAATCAGCCCCAGCATTTT
D: TRBD2; J: TRBJ2-7; V: TRBV28; size: once; CDR3: CASSPYSGRRDDEQYF; DNA: TGTGCCAGCAGCCCATATAGCGGGAGGCGGGACGACGAGCAGTACTTC
D: TRBD1; J: TRBJ1-1; V: TRBV2; size: NA; CDR3: CASSRRQGATEAFF; DNA: TGTGCCAGCAGTCGGAGACAGGGGGCGACTGAAGCTTTCTTT
D: TRBD2; J: TRBJ2-2; V: TRBV5-6; size: NA; CDR3: CASSLWTSGRGTGELFF; DNA: TGTGCCAGCAGCTTATGGACTAGCGGGAGGGGGACCGGGGAGCTGTTTTTT
D: NA; J: TRBJ2-5; V: TRBV28; size: NA; CDR3: CASRKLGLVNGDKSETQYF; DNA: TGTGCCAGCAGGAAATTAGGACTAGTAAACGGGGACAAGTCGGAGACCCAGTACTTC
D: TRBD2; J: TRBJ2-5; V: TRBV30; size: NA; CDR3: CAWSLLAGPQETQYF; DNA: TGTGCCTGGAGTTTACTAGCGGGACCCCAAGAGACCCAGTACTTC
D: TRBD1; J: TRBJ2-2; V: TRBV6-5; size: NA; CDR3: CASSPDRRYTGELFF; DNA: TGTGCCAGCAGCCCGGACAGGAGATACACCGGGGAGCTGTTTTTT
D: TRBD1; J: TRBJ1-5; V: TRBV10-3; size: NA; CDR3: CATRQGEEPQHF; DNA: TGTGCCACCCGACAGGGGGAAGAGCCCCAGCATTTT
D: NA; J: TRBJ1-2; V: TRBV19; size: NA; CDR3: CASKEPQRYEVGYTF; DNA: TGTGCCAGCAAGGAGCCTCAACGGTATGAAGTCGGCTACACCTTC
D: TRBD2; J: TRBJ2-1; V: TRBV19; size: NA; CDR3: CASSIPPLRGGAYNEQFF; DNA: TGTGCCAGTAGTATACCTCCCTTGCGGGGGGGGGCCTACAATGAGCAGTTCTTC
D: NA; J: TRBJ2-3; V: TRBV9; size: NA; CDR3: CASSVADAADTQYF; DNA: TGTGCCAGCAGCGTAGCAGATGCTGCAGATACGCAGTATTTT
D: TRBD2; J: TRBJ2-1; V: TRBV6-5; size: NA; CDR3: CASSYTPSGGEQFF; DNA: TGTGCCAGCAGTTACACCCCCAGCGGGGGTGAGCAGTTCTTC
D: TRBD2; J: TRBJ2-2; V: TRBV6-2/TRBV6-3; size: NA; CDR3: CASSTGTSYGELFF; DNA: TGTGCCAGCAGTACCGGGACTAGCTACGGGGAGCTGTTTTTT
D: NA; J: TRBJ1-1; V: TRBV29-1; size: few; CDR3: CSVLDSAGRGEAFF; DNA: TGCAGCGTCCTTGATTCTGCAGGGCGAGGTGAAGCTTTCTTT
D: TRBD1; J: TRBJ2-5; V: TRBV6-5; size: NA; CDR3: CASSSRDRQQETQYF; DNA: TGTGCCAGCAGTAGCCGGGACAGGCAACAAGAGACCCAGTACTTC